The 22 T cell receptor beta chains presented below share a single source sample, sequenced in a study of T cells expressing NK-cell markers. TCRdb reprocessed the 5' RACE reads, with one entry per CDR3 protein and no DNA. Here the sample table reports some 390,000 distinct CDR3 sequences. The sample was blood T cells: a sorted CD56 or NKG2C T cell subset, CD4+ or CD8+ T cells, or bulk PBMC T cells (not recorded which). These receptors all come from a woman between 45 and 65 years old in good health.

The genes are TRBV10-3 and TRBJ2-2. The CDR3 runs 15 residues. Germline V lookup: CDR1 ENHRY, CDR2 SYGVKD. CDR3 protein: CAISESSANTGELFF.

The chain recombines TRBV5-1 with TRBJ1-1; TCRdb proposes TRBD1, but this gene call is untestable without DNA. There are 15 residues in the CDR3. From germline, CDR1 is SGHRS and CDR2 YFSETQ. CDR3 loop: CASSLGQGGDTEAFF. The variable domain in full, completed from reference TRBV5-1 and TRBJ1-1, reads KAGVTQTPRYLIKTRGQQVTLSCSPISGHRSVSWYQQTPGQGLQFLFEYFSETQRNKGNFPGRFSGRQFSNSRSEMNVSTLELGDSALYLCASSLGQGGDTEAFFGQGTRLTVV.

V is TRBV3-1 and J is TRBJ1-1; TCRdb's D call, TRBD1, is unchecked because there is no DNA. The CDR3 extends over 15 amino acids. Per germline, CDR1 LGHDT and CDR2 YNNKEL (reference sequence). The CDR3 reads CASSREWTGGTEAFF.

This sequence joins TRBV3-1 and TRBJ2-1; TCRdb outputs TRBD2, but without DNA this stays unchecked. The CDR3 contains 16 residues. Germline assignment: CDR1 LGHDT and CDR2 YNNKEL (reference sequence). CDR3 in amino acids: CASSQDPAGGPDEQFF.

The CDR3 here is CASSLVLGSLEAFF. This sequence joins TRBV11-3 and TRBJ1-1. This CDR3 region has 14 residues. From germline, CDR1 is SGHNT and CDR2 YENEEA.

The chain has TRBV19 and TRBJ1-4; no DNA is available, so the TRBD1 call from TCRdb remains unchecked. The CDR3 sequence is 15 residues long. Germline CDR1 is LNHDA and CDR2 is SQIVND (reference sequence). The CDR3 protein is CASSARQAGDEKLFF.

V and J are TRBV27 and TRBJ2-7; the TCRdb call, TRBD1, lacks DNA for checking. This CDR3 contains 14 residues. The germline gives CDR1 MNHEY, CDR2 SMNVEV (reference sequence). CDR3 protein: CASSFSQGAKEQYF.

The V gene is TRBV12-3 or TRBV12-4, the J gene TRBJ2-5; TCRdb lists TRBD1, though no DNA is available to test this call. The CDR3 consists of 15 residues. The CDR3 here is CASSLALGVHETQYF.

The chain joins TRBV20-1 to TRBJ2-5; the TCRdb D gene call, TRBD1, has no DNA to confirm it. This CDR3 has 14 amino acids. Germline CDR1 is DFQATT and CDR2 is SNEGSKA (reference sequence). CDR3 in amino acids: CSADPTGGEETQYF.

V and J are TRBV7-2 and TRBJ2-3; the TCRdb call, TRBD2, lacks DNA for checking. Looked up from germline, CDR1 is SGHTA and CDR2 is FQGNSA. This CDR3 is built from 17 residues. The CDR3: CASSPRTSGGGTDTQYF. Full variable domain (outside the CDR3, taken from reference TRBV7-2 and TRBJ2-3): GAGVSQSPSNKVTEKGKDVELRCDPISGHTALYWYRQSLGQGLEFLIYFQGNSAPDKSGLPSDRFSAERTGGSVSTLTIQRTQQEDSAVYLCASSPRTSGGGTDTQYFGPGTRLTVL.

This chain joins TRBV29-1 and TRBJ2-4; the TCRdb call, TRBD1, lacks DNA for checking. Germline CDR1 reads SQVTM; CDR2 reads ANQGSEA. The CDR3 is 13 residues long. The chain's CDR3 is CSVVGQGKNIQYF.

This sequence joins TRBV15 and TRBJ2-1; checking the TCRdb D call of TRBD2 is not possible without DNA. Germline V gene sequence: CDR1 LNHNV, CDR2 YYDKDF (reference sequence). This CDR3 region has 15 residues. The CDR3 loop is CATSRDRLAGEKQFF.

The J gene is TRBJ2-6, the V gene TRBV25-1. This CDR3 region has 16 residues. Germline V gives CDR1 MGHDK, CDR2 SYGVNS. This chain's CDR3 is CASSHLANSGANVLTF.

The J gene is TRBJ2-7, the V gene TRBV19; checking the TCRdb D call of TRBD2 is not possible without DNA. The V gene's germline CDR1 is LNHDA and CDR2 SQIVND (reference sequence). This CDR3 is built from 15 residues. The CDR3 loop is CASGVAAIKTYEQYF.

V and J are TRBV6-5 and TRBJ1-1; there is no DNA to check the TCRdb D call of TRBD1. CDR1 and CDR2 (germline): MNHEY, SVGAGI. The CDR3 has 17 amino acids. This chain's CDR3 is CASSYSRDRAEDTEAFF.

This chain connects TRBV11-1 to TRBJ2-3. CDR1 and CDR2 from the germline V gene are SGHAT and FQDESV (reference sequence). This CDR3 is 11 amino acids long. The CDR3 spells CASSSKDTQYF.

The rearrangement uses TRBV5-1 and TRBJ2-1. CDR3 size: 11 residues. CDR1 and CDR2 (germline): SGHRS, YFSETQ. CDR3: CASSLGEAQFF.

V and J are TRBV19 and TRBJ2-1; the D gene TCRdb calls, TRBD2, cannot be checked with no DNA. The germline V gene has CDR1 LNHDA and CDR2 SQIVND (reference sequence). The CDR3 covers 16 residues. This CDR3 is CASSILAGTSDNEQFF.

The genes are TRBV12-3 or TRBV12-4 and TRBJ2-3; TCRdb selects TRBD2, and the lack of DNA leaves this call unchecked. CDR3 length equals 17 residues. The CDR3 loop is CASSREVAGVGTDTQYF.

The rearrangement links TRBV29-1 to TRBJ2-2; TCRdb's D call, TRBD1, is unchecked because there is no DNA. Germline assignment: CDR1 SQVTM and CDR2 ANQGSEA. The CDR3 covers 14 residues. The CDR3 here is CSVLGQKNTGELFF.

The chain employs TRBV29-1 and TRBJ2-3. CDR3 size: 13 residues. The germline gives CDR1 SQVTM, CDR2 ANQGSEA. The CDR3 spells CSVEDGASDTQYF.

J is TRBJ2-2 and V is TRBV4-2; TCRdb designates TRBD2, a call that cannot be tested without DNA. Germline CDR1 LGHNA, CDR2 YNFKEQ. The CDR3 is 16 amino acids. CDR3 protein: CASSPPVGPNTGELFF.